These 8 T cell receptor beta chains originate from one sample sequenced in a study of T cell changes during pregnancy in multiple sclerosis. Only in-frame clones appear in the TCRdb table, and some are missing; sequencing was by immunoSEQ multiplex PCR. The data hold some 29,000 clones, with about nine tenths observed a single time. The material sequenced was CD8+ T cells from peripheral blood mononuclear cells, taken in the second trimester of pregnancy. Receptor source: a female donor in good health, enrolled as a control in a pregnancy study.

The chain has TRBV27 and TRBJ1-5; D perhaps matches TRBD1 (5 bases). The CDR3 spans 14 residues. Germline-derived CDR1 and CDR2 are MNHEY and SMNVEV (reference sequence). V was clipped by 6 bases and J by 6 bases, with 15 bases between them. The CDR3 DNA sequence: TGTGCCAGCAGGGGGACTTCAACGGCTCAGCCCCAGCATTTT. Amino acid sequence: CASRGTSTAQPQHF.

Turning to this clone: One end of the junction varies from germline; a read error may be responsible. The sample carries other DNA sequences with the same CDR3. V is TRBV9 and J is TRBJ1-2; a weak D match, TRBD1 (6 bases). Germline lookup yields CDR1 SGDLS and CDR2 YYNGEE. The CDR3 totals 12 residues. The DNA for the CDR3 is TGCGCCAGCCTGGGGACAACCTATGGCTACACCTTC. Translated, it gives CASLGTTYGYTF.

The genes are TRBV30 and TRBJ1-1; D unclear. The V gene's germline CDR1 is GTSNPN and CDR2 SVGIG (reference sequence). Trimming shortened V by 8 bases and J by 1 base, and 14 bases separated the two germline ends. The CDR3 is 13 amino acids. CDR3 in DNA: TGTGCCAATAGCCGGCGGGGGAACACTGAAGCTTTCTTT. It codes for CANSRRGNTEAFF.

This clone was detected only once. The rearrangement joins TRBV14 to TRBJ2-7, with TRBD1 matching over 9 bases. Trimming cost V 0 bases and J 3 bases; bases outside gene matches: 9. This CDR3 spans 17 amino acids. Germline V gene lookup returns CDR1 SGHDN and CDR2 FVKESK. The CDR3 region has the DNA TGTGCCAGCAGCCAAGAATGGAGGACAGGGGTTATCTACGAGCAGTACTTC. As protein: CASSQEWRTGVIYEQYF.

The rearrangement links TRBV6-6 to TRBJ1-4; TRBD1 agrees at 9 bases. Per germline, CDR1 MNHNY and CDR2 SVGAGI (reference sequence). The CDR3 runs to 15 residues. The V segment lost 6 bases and the J segment 1 base; nucleotides outside the gene matches: 3. CDR3 nucleotide sequence: TGTGCCAGCAGCGAGACAGGGGGAACTAATGAAAAACTGTTTTTT. It translates to CASSETGGTNEKLFF.

The chain carries TRBV4-3 and TRBJ2-1, with 9 bases fitting TRBD2. CDR3 size: 19 residues. Germline lookup yields CDR1 LGHNA and CDR2 YSLEER. After removal of 1 base from V and 4 bases from J, the junction contained 14 bases not matched to a gene. The CDR3 DNA sequence: TGCGCCAGCAGCCAAGCCACCACCTTTGCGGGGGGGCCTTACAATGAGCAGTTCTTC. Its protein product is CASSQATTFAGGPYNEQFF.

The chain combines TRBV7-9 with TRBJ1-1, with D unresolved. Trimming cost V 3 bases and J 1 base, with 9 bases left between them. Germline CDR1 reads SEHNR; CDR2 reads FQNEAQ (reference sequence). The CDR3 covers 14 residues. Written as DNA, the CDR3 is TGTGCCAGCAGCTTCGTGCGGGAGAACACTGAAGCTTTCTTT. Protein: CASSFVRENTEAFF.

The J gene is TRBJ1-2, the V gene TRBV27; possibly TRBD1 for D (5 bases). The ends were cut back, 3 bases at V and 1 base at J, with 12 bases in the middle. In germline, CDR1 is MNHEY, CDR2 SMNVEV (reference sequence). The CDR3 has 15 residues. Written as DNA, the CDR3 is TGTGCCAGCAGTTTCGGGGACGGGGGTAACTATGGCTACACCTTC. This sequence encodes CASSFGDGGNYGYTF.